This T cell receptor beta chain is drawn from a study of blood T cells in healthy people across ages. Points from the study as a whole: In these data, TCR beta diversity tracked strongly with naive T cell percentage. Conclusively comparing naive with antigen-experienced cells was impossible with unsorted PBMCs.

This clonotype has ten or more counts. Its specificity is not known. Germline V gene lookup returns CDR1 SGHRS and CDR2 YFSETQ. Trimming pared 4 bases from V and 3 bases from J, leaving 14 bases between. The CDR3 is 14 amino acids. Together with a sample-barcoded 5' primer, a J-beta primer mix was included in a second PCR lasting roughly 6 to 12 cycles. TCRdb redid the calling of the 5' RACE reads with MiXCR, one entry per CDR3 protein. The sample includes roughly 2 million distinct CDR3 sequences, about 50% of them seen just once. The rearrangement uses TRBV5-1 and TRBJ2-7, with D possibly called TRBD1 or TRBD2 (5 bases each). The clonotype comes from a woman aged 40-49 years in good health. The sequenced material came from blood. The CDR3 sequence is CASSLWDDNYEQYF. CDR3 DNA sequence: TGCGCCAGCAGCCTGTGGGACGACAACTACGAGCAGTACTTC.